These 14 T cell receptor beta chains originate from one sample sequenced in a study of T cell responses to AZD1222 COVID-19 vaccine. The repertoire was sequenced with immunoSEQ multiplex PCR; TCRdb's copy has only in-frame clones and lacks some. The profile shows 150,000 to 200,000 clones, just under 95% of them singletons. The specimen comprised peripheral blood, sampled on day 0 of AZD1222 vaccination. These receptors all come from an adult in good health.

This chain connects TRBV5-1 to TRBJ1-2; 8 bases agree with TRBD1. V shed 3 bases and J 0 bases; nucleotides not matched to a gene: 10. CDR3 length: 17 residues. CDR1 and CDR2 (germline): SGHRS, YFSETQ. The CDR3 DNA is TGCGCCAGCAGCTGGGGACAGGCGGCAAGAGCTAACTATGGCTACACCTTC. This gives the protein CASSWGQAARANYGYTF.

The chain uses TRBV16 and TRBJ1-5, with TRBD1 identical over 7 bases. V shed 0 bases, J shed 7 bases, and the junction held 15 bases outside the gene matches. Germline V gene data show CDR1 as KGHSY and CDR2 as FQNENV. The CDR3 spans 18 residues. In nucleotides, the CDR3 is TGTGCCAGCAGCCAATCCCGGGACAGACAACCTAAAGGGCAGCCCCAGCATTTT. This encodes CASSQSRDRQPKGQPQHF.

This chain links TRBV6-4 with TRBJ2-3; TRBD2 matches at 7 bases. The CDR3 loop spans 18 amino acids. J was trimmed by 2 bases and V by 5 bases; bases with no gene match: 16. CDR1 and CDR2 (germline): MRHNA, SNTAGT. For the CDR3, the DNA is TGTGCCAGCAGTCGACAGCCCACGACTAGCCTGAACACAGATACGCAGTATTTT. The encoded protein is CASSRQPTTSLNTDTQYF.

The chain carries TRBV13 and TRBJ1-1; TRBD1 is a possible D gene (5 bases). CDR3 length equals 12 residues. Germline assignment: CDR1 PRHDT and CDR2 FYEKMQ (reference sequence). With 2 bases removed from V and 10 bases from J, the gap between germline ends came to 11 bases. The CDR3 sequence is CASSLKGLGAFF. CDR3 DNA sequence: TGTGCCAGCAGCTTAAAGGGGCTGGGAGCTTTCTTT.

The chain carries TRBV4-1 and TRBJ2-1, with D possibly TRBD2 on 5 matching bases. The V gene lost 1 base and the J gene lost 8 bases, with 15 bases spanning the gap. Germline V gene sequence: CDR1 MGHRA, CDR2 YSYEKL. The CDR3 has 15 amino acids. The CDR3 region is CASSQVEALRDEQFF. CDR3 DNA sequence: TGCGCCAGCAGCCAAGTGGAGGCCCTCCGGGATGAGCAGTTCTTC.

The rearrangement links TRBV3-1 (or the pseudogene TRBV3-2) to TRBJ1-4; 8 bases are shared with TRBD1. The CDR3 extends over 15 amino acids. Germline assignment: CDR1 LGHDT and CDR2 YNNKEL (reference sequence). V dropped 6 bases and J dropped 7; count of bases not matched to a gene: 10. The CDR3, as DNA: TGTGCCAGCAGACGGACAGGGAAGAGGATTGAAAAACTGTTTTTT. Translating it yields CASRRTGKRIEKLFF.

This chain connects TRBV11-2 to TRBJ1-2; perhaps TRBD1 as D (5 bases). The CDR3 runs to 16 residues. Germline loops: CDR1 SGHAT, CDR2 FQNNGV. The ends were cut back, 3 bases at V and 0 bases at J, with 14 bases in the middle. Here the CDR3 DNA reads TGTGCCAGCAGCTTCACGCGGGACGGCGCTAACTATGGCTACACCTTC. Protein product: CASSFTRDGANYGYTF.

This chain links TRBV5-5 with TRBJ1-6; no clear D. This CDR3 region has 16 residues. The V end was cut by 3 bases, the J end by 9 bases, with 19 bases between. CDR1 is SGHKS and CDR2 is YYEKEE in the germline V gene (reference sequence). This CDR3 is CASSSPRGPEGSPLHF. The CDR3 coding sequence is TGTGCCAGCAGCTCCCCCCGAGGGCCGGAGGGTTCACCCCTCCACTTT.

The gene calls are TRBV11-1 and TRBJ2-7; D gene unclear. V dropped 2 bases and J dropped 0 bases, with 2 bases sitting between them. CDR3 length: 12 residues. In germline, CDR1 is SGHAT, CDR2 FQDESV (reference sequence). The chain's CDR3 is CASSLNSYEQYF. The CDR3 DNA reads as TGTGCCAGCAGCTTAAACTCCTACGAGCAGTACTTC.

The rearrangement uses TRBV27 and TRBJ2-7; 8 bases match TRBD2. The trim removed 1 base at V and 2 bases at J, leaving 7 bases unmatched. Germline V gene sequence: CDR1 MNHEY, CDR2 SMNVEV (reference sequence). This CDR3 is built from 16 residues. The CDR3, as DNA: TGTGCCAGCAGTTTATTCGGCGGGGGGCGTCCCTACGAGCAGTACTTC. Its translation: CASSLFGGGRPYEQYF.

The chain combines TRBV11-2 with TRBJ1-3; TRBD1 is a possible D gene (6 bases). The CDR3 consists of 16 residues. Germline CDR1 SGHAT, CDR2 FQNNGV. V lost 5 bases and J lost 0, with 14 bases in between. CDR3 nucleotides: TGTGCCAGCAGCCCCTGGGGACAAGGCTCTGGAAACACCATATATTTT. Its protein is CASSPWGQGSGNTIYF.

CDR3 DNA sequence: TGTGCCAGCAGCTTAATCCGGGCTCCGAGTCTCGGCTACACCTTC. It specifies CASSLIRAPSLGYTF. V usage is TRBV7-9 and J usage is TRBJ1-2; D not resolved. Per the germline V gene, CDR1 is SEHNR and CDR2 is FQNEAQ (reference sequence). V dropped 2 bases and J dropped 8 bases, with 18 bases sitting between them. CDR3 length: 15 residues.

The chain links TRBV7-9 to TRBJ1-4, with D possibly TRBD1 on 6 matching bases. Trimming removed 6 bases at V and 5 bases at J, with 13 bases between. This CDR3 contains 14 residues. In germline, CDR1 is SEHNR, CDR2 FQNEAQ (reference sequence). CDR3 sequence (DNA): TGTGCCAGCAGTCTCGATCAGGGGAATGAAAAACTGTTTTTT. It is translated as CASSLDQGNEKLFF.

This sequence joins TRBV14 and TRBJ1-1; no reliable D call. This CDR3 is 13 amino acids long. The V gene lost 5 bases and the J gene lost 4 bases, with 11 bases spanning the gap. Germline V lookup: CDR1 SGHDN, CDR2 FVKESK. The CDR3 bases are TGTGCCAGCAGCGTCCCGGGAGGCACTGAAGCTTTCTTT. The encoded protein is CASSVPGGTEAFF.